This entry features one T cell receptor (beta chain) sequence. Its antigen is unknown. The sample contains more than one DNA sequence encoding this CDR3. The data were obtained in a study of cytomegalovirus exposure and HLA in healthy donors. General study findings and limits: In a later analysis, compared with equally common non-associated chains, HLA-associated beta chains were more expanded. Presence/absence analysis assumed near-uniform sequencing depth across donors. Most TCR sequences were uncommon, yet certain public TCRs appeared in many donors. TRBV6-2, TRBV6-3 and some other V segments were unresolvable in 87-base-pair reads.

With 60 Vbeta and 13 Jbeta primers, the PCR was carried out. TCRdb's copy holds only in-frame clones and misses some; the assay was immunoSEQ multiplex PCR. The table has approximately 150,000 clones, roughly 80% seen once; the top ten hold roughly 3.4%. The germline gives CDR1 MDHEN, CDR2 SYDVKM. Trimming cost V 3 bases and J 5 bases, with 22 bases left between them. CDR3 length equals 18 residues. The sequencing sample was made of PBMCs. This TCR was recovered from a male donor in good health and CMV-seronegative. The chain recombines TRBV28 with TRBJ1-4; maybe TRBD1 (6 bases). CDR3 in DNA: TGTGCCAGCAGTTTTGACGCGAAAAGGGGGGGCCGGAATGAAAAACTGTTTTTT. It specifies CASSFDAKRGGRNEKLFF.